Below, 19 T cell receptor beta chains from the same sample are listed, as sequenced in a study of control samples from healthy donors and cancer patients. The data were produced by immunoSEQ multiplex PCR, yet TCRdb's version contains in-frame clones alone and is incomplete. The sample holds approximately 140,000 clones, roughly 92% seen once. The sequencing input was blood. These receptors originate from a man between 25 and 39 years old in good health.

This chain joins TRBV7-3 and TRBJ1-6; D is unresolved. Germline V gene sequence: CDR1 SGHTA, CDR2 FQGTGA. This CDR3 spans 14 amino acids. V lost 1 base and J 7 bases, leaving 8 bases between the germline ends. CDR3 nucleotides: TGTGCCAGCAGCTTAAAGGCAGAAAATTCACCCCTCCACTTT. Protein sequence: CASSLKAENSPLHF.

CDR3 in DNA: TGTGCCAGCAGCCTATCCGGGACAGGGGATGGTGAAAAACTGTTTTTT. It encodes CASSLSGTGDGEKLFF. This chain connects TRBV7-9 to TRBJ1-4, with TRBD1 identical over 10 bases. Germline V gives CDR1 SEHNR, CDR2 FQNEAQ (reference sequence). With 5 bases clipped from V and 7 bases from J, the junction kept 10 bases outside the gene matches. The CDR3 sequence is 16 residues long.

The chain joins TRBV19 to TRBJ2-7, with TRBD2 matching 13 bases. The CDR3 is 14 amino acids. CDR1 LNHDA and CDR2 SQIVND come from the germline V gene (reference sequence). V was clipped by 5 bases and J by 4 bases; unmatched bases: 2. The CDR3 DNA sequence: TGTGCCAGTAGTCCGGGACTAGCGGGATACGAGCAGTACTTC. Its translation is CASSPGLAGYEQYF.

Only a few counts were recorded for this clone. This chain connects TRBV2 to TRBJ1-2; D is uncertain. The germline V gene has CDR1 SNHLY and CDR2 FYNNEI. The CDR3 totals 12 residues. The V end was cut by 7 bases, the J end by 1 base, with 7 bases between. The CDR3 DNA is TGTGCCAGCAATGTGGTTAACTATGGCTACACCTTC. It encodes CASNVVNYGYTF.

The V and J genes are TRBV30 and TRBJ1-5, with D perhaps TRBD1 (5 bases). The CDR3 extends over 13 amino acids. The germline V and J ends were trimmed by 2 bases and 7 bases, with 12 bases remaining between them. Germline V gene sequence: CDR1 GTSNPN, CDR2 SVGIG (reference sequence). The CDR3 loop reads CAWSSGGAQPQHF. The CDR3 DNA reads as TGTGCCTGGAGTTCTGGGGGAGCGCAGCCCCAGCATTTT.

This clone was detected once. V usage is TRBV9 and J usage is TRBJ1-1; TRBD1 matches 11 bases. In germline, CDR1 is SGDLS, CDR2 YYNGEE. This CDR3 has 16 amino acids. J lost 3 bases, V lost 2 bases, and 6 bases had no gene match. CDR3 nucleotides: TGTGCCAGCAGCGTTGGGACAGGGGGTGTGGACACTGAAGCTTTCTTT. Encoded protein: CASSVGTGGVDTEAFF. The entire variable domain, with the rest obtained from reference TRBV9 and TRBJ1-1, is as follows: DSGVTQTPKHLITATGQRVTLRCSPRSGDLSVYWYQQSLDQGLQFLIQYYNGEERAKGNILERFSAQQFPDLHSELNLSSLELGDSALYFCASSVGTGGVDTEAFFGQGTRLTVV.

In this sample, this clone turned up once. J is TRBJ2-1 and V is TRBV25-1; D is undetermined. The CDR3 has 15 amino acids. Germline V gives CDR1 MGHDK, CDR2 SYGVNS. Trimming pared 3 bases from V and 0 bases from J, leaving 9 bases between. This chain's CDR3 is CASSEPDASYNEQFF. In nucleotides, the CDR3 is TGTGCCAGCAGTGAGCCGGACGCCTCCTACAATGAGCAGTTCTTC.

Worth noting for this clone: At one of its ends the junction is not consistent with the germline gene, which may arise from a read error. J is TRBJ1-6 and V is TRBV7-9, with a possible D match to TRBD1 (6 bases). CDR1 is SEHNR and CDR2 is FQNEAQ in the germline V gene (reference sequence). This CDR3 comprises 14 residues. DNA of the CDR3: TGTGCCAGCAGTTTAGGGGGGACTATCTCACCCCTCCACTTT. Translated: CASSLGGTISPLHF.

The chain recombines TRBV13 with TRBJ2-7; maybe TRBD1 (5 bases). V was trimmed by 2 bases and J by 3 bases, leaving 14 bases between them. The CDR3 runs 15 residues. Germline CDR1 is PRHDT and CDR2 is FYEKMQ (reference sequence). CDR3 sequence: CASSLQGGRVYEQYF. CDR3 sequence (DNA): TGTGCCAGCAGCTTACAGGGTGGTCGGGTCTACGAGCAGTACTTC.

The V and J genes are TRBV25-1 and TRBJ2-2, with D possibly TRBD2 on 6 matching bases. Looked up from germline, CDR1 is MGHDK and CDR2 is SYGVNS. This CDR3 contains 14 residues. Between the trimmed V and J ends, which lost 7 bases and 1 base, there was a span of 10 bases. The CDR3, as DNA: TGTGCCAGCAACCGCGGGATGAACACCGGGGAGCTGTTTTTT. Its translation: CASNRGMNTGELFF.

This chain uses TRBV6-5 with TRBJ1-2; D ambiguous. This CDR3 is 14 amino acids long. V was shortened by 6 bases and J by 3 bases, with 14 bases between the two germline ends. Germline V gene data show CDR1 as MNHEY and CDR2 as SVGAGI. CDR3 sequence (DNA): TGTGCCAGCAGCCCGGCGCCGAGATACTATGGCTACACCTTC. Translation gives CASSPAPRYYGYTF.

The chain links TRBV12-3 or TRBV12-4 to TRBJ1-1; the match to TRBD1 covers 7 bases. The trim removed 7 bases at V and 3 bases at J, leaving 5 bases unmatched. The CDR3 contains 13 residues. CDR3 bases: TGTGCCAGCAAGGGACAGCATTACACTGAAGCTTTCTTT. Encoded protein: CASKGQHYTEAFF.

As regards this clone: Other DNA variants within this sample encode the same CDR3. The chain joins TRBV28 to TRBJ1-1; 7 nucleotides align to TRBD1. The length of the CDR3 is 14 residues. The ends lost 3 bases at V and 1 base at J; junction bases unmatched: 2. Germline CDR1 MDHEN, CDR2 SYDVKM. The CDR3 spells CASSLPGGNTEAFF. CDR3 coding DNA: TGTGCCAGCAGTTTGCCAGGGGGGAACACTGAAGCTTTCTTT.

The CDR3 region is CASSVEPGGAYEQYF. CDR3 bases: TGTGCCAGCAGCGTAGAACCAGGGGGCGCATACGAGCAGTACTTC. The gene calls are TRBV9 and TRBJ2-7; 8 nucleotides match TRBD1. CDR3 length: 15 residues. Trimming took 0 bases from V and 4 from J; bases not matched to a gene: 6. Germline V gene data show CDR1 as SGDLS and CDR2 as YYNGEE.

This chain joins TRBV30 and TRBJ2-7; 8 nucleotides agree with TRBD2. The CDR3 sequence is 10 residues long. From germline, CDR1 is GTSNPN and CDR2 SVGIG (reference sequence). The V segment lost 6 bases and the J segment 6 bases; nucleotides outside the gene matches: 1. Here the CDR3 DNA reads TGTGCCTGCCGGGGGGGCGAGCAGTACTTC. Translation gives CACRGGEQYF.

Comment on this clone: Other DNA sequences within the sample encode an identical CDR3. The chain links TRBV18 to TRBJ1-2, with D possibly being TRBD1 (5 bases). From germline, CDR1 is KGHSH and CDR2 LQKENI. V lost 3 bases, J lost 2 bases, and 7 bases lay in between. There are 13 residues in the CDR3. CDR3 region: CASSPGQNYGYTF. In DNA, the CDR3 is TGTGCCAGCTCACCTGGACAAAACTATGGCTACACCTTC.

CDR3 sequence (DNA): TGTGCCAGCAGCTTCACTAGCGGCACAGATACGCAGTATTTT. This codes for CASSFTSGTDTQYF. The chain uses TRBV5-6 and TRBJ2-3; 7 bases are a match to TRBD2. From germline, CDR1 is SGHDT and CDR2 YYEEEE. The CDR3 is made up of 14 amino acids. J lost 1 base, V lost 2 bases, and 1 base had no gene match.

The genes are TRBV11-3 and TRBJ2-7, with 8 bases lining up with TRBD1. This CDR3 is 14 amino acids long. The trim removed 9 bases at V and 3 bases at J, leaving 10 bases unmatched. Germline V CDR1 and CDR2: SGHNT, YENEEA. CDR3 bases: TGTGCCAGTCAACAGGGGGACTTGTTCTACGAGCAGTACTTC. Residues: CASQQGDLFYEQYF.

Here the CDR3 reads CASSRYGSRETQYF. CDR3 DNA sequence: TGTGCCAGCTCACGGTACGGGTCCAGAGAGACCCAGTACTTC. The chain has TRBV18 and TRBJ2-5, with D uncertain. CDR1 KGHSH and CDR2 LQKENI come from the germline V gene. The CDR3 totals 14 residues. V lost 4 bases and J lost 4, with 13 bases in between. Looking up the rest from reference TRBV18 and TRBJ2-5 gives the full variable domain: NAGVMQNPRHLVRRRGQEARLRCSPMKGHSHVYWYRQLPEEGLKFMVYLQKENIIDESGMPKERFSAEFPKEGPSILRIQQVVRGDSAAYFCASSRYGSRETQYFGPGTRLLVL.